The subject of this entry is one T cell receptor (beta chain). Its target is not known. These data come from a study of cytomegalovirus exposure and HLA in healthy donors. Whole-study context: Assignment to the Caucasian-associated ancestry cluster applied to approximately 80% of the approximately 420 genotyped donors. Study findings and constraints: Specific recognition of CMV antigens was confirmed in vitro for a few chains (all CMV-associated). Cytomegalovirus status was reportedly diagnosed by the classifier with high specificity and sensitivity.

60 Vbeta and 13 Jbeta primers were used in PCR. Per the original methods: Among the unique TCR beta chains that a later analysis counted, 80 million to 100 million in all, roughly 11 million were shared. Clones were sequenced by immunoSEQ multiplex PCR, and TCRdb holds only the in-frame ones, with some missing. V and J calls and clone size are those listed in that table; D and trimming were worked out from the DNA. The sample carries 180,000 or so clones, 77% recorded once. Looked up from germline, CDR1 is GTSNPN and CDR2 is SVGIG (reference sequence). J was trimmed by 2 bases and V by 3 bases; bases with no gene match: 16. The CDR3 totals 17 residues.

Material: PBMCs. This sequence originates from a man between 18 and 29 years old in good health and CMV-seronegative. The chain recombines TRBV30 with TRBJ2-7; the match to TRBD1 covers 7 bases. CDR3 sequence (DNA): TGTGCCTGGAGCGGGACAGAATTCGCTAAGGGGCCCTACGAGCAGTACTTC. Translating it yields CAWSGTEFAKGPYEQYF.